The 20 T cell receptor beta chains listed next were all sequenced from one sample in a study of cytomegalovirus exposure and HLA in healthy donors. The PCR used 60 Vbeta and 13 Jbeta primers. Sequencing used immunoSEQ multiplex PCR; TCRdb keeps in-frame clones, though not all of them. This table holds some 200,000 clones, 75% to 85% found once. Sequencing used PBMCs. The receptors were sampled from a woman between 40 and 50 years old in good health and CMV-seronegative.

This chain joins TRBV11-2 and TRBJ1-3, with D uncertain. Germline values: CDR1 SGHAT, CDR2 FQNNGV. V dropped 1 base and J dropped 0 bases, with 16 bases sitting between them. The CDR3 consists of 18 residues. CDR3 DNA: TGTGCCAGCAGCTTAGGGGTCGGCGCGGGGTTCTCTGGAAACACCATATATTTT. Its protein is CASSLGVGAGFSGNTIYF.

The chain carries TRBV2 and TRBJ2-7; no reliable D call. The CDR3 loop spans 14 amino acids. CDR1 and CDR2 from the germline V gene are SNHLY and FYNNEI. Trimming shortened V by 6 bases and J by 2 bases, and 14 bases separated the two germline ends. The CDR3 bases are TGTGCCAGCAGATCCCGGGTCCCTCCCTACGAGCAGTACTTC. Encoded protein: CASRSRVPPYEQYF.

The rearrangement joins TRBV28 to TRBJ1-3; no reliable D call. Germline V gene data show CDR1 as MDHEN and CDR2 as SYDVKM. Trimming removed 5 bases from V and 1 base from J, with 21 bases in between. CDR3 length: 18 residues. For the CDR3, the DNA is TGTGCCAGCAGTCCCCGGTTCTCTGTGTTGTCTTCTGGAAACACCATATATTTT. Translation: CASSPRFSVLSSGNTIYF.

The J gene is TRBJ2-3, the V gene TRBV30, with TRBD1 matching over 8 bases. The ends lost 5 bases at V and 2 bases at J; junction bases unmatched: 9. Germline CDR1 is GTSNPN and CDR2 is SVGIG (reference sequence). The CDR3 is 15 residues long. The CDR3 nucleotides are TGTGCCTGGGTCTCGGGGACAGGATACACAGATACGCAGTATTTT. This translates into CAWVSGTGYTDTQYF.

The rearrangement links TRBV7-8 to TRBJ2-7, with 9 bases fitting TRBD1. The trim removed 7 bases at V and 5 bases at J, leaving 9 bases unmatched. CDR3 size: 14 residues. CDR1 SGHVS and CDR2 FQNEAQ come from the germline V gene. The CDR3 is CASTLGTGHHEQYF. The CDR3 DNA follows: TGTGCCAGCACGCTCGGGACAGGGCACCACGAGCAGTACTTC.

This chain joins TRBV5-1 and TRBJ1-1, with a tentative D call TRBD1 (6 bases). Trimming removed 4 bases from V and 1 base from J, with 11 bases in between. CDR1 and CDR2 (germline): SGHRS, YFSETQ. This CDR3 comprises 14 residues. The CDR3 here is CASSQGGGNTEAFF. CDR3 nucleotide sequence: TGCGCCAGCAGCCAGGGAGGGGGGAACACTGAAGCTTTCTTT.

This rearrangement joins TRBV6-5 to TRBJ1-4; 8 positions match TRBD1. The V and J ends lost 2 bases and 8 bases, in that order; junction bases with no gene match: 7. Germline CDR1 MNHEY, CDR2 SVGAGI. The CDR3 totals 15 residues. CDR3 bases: TGTGCCAGCAGTTACCAGGGGGCCGTTGGCGAAAAACTGTTTTTT. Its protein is CASSYQGAVGEKLFF.

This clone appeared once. The CDR3, as DNA: TGTGCCAGTAACTCGCCTAGCGGGAGGGCCAATGAGCAGTTCTTC. It encodes CASNSPSGRANEQFF. The V gene is TRBV19, the J gene TRBJ2-1; 12 bases align to TRBD2. V was pared by 7 bases and J by 6 bases, with 7 bases of the junction left unmatched. The CDR3 runs 15 residues. Germline V CDR1 and CDR2: LNHDA, SQIVND (reference sequence).

This chain's CDR3 is CASSDRAGGNTIYF. CDR3 coding DNA: TGTGCCAGCAGTGACAGGGCAGGAGGAAACACCATATATTTT. The chain links TRBV6-6 to TRBJ1-3; 7 positions agree with TRBD1. This CDR3 is built from 14 residues. Germline CDR1 is MNHNY and CDR2 is SVGAGI (reference sequence). V was pared by 5 bases and J by 4 bases, with 5 bases of the junction left unmatched.

This CDR3 reads CASSIAWTGNTEAFF. CDR3 nucleotides: TGTGCCAGTAGTATAGCATGGACAGGGAACACTGAAGCTTTCTTT. This chain links TRBV19 with TRBJ1-1; 7 bases fit TRBD1. V shed 1 base, J shed 1 base, and the junction held 3 bases outside the gene matches. The CDR3 length is 15 residues. Germline V gene lookup returns CDR1 LNHDA and CDR2 SQIVND (reference sequence).

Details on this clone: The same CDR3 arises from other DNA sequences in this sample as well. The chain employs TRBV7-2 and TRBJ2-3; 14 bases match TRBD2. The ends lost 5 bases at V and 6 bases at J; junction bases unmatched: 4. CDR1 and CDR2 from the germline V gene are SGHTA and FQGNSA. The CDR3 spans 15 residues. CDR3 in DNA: TGTGCCAGCAGCCCCCGACTAGCGGGAGGGGATACGCAGTATTTT. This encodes CASSPRLAGGDTQYF. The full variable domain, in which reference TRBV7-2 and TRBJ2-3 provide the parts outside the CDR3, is GAGVSQSPSNKVTEKGKDVELRCDPISGHTALYWYRQSLGQGLEFLIYFQGNSAPDKSGLPSDRFSAERTGGSVSTLTIQRTQQEDSAVYLCASSPRLAGGDTQYFGPGTRLTVL.

DNA for the CDR3: TGTGCCAGCAGTCCCCTAGGGACAGTTCAGCCCCAGCATTTT. Protein sequence: CASSPLGTVQPQHF. J is TRBJ1-5 and V is TRBV28; TRBD1 matches 7 bases. Germline V gene lookup returns CDR1 MDHEN and CDR2 SYDVKM. The CDR3 sequence is 14 residues long. The V gene end was trimmed by 5 bases and the J gene end by 6 bases; junction bases not matched to a gene: 7.

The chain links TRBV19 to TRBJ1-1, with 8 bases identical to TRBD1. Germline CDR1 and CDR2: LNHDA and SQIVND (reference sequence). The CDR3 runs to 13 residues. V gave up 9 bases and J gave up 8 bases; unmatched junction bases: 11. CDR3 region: CASATTGGLEAFF. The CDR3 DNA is TGTGCCAGCGCAACAACAGGGGGACTCGAAGCTTTCTTT.

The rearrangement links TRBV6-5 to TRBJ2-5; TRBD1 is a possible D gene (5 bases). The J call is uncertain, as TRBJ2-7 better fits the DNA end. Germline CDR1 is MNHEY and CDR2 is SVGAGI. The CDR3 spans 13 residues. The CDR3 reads CASSFLSRGEQYF. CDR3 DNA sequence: TGTGCCAGCAGTTTCCTTTCTAGGGGCGAGCAGTACTTC.

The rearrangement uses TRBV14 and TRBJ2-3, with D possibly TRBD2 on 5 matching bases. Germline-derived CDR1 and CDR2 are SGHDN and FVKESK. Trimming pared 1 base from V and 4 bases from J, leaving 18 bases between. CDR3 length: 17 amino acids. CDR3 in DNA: TGTGCCAGCAGCCAAGTTCGGGCCCCGAGTAGCGCAGATACGCAGTATTTT. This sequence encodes CASSQVRAPSSADTQYF.

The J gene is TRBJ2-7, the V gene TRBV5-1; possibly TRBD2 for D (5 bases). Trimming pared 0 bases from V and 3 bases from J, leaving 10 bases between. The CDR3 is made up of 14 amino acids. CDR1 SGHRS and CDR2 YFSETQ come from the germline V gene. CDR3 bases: TGCGCCAGCAGCTTGGCCCGCACTAGCTACGAGCAGTACTTC. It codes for CASSLARTSYEQYF. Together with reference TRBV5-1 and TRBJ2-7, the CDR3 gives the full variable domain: KAGVTQTPRYLIKTRGQQVTLSCSPISGHRSVSWYQQTPGQGLQFLFEYFSETQRNKGNFPGRFSGRQFSNSRSEMNVSTLELGDSALYLCASSLARTSYEQYFGPGTRLTVT.

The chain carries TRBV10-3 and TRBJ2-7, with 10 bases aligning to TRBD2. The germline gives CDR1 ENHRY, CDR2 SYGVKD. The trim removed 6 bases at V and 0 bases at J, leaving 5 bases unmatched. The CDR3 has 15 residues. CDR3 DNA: TGTGCCATCAGCTATGCTAGCGGGAGCTCCTACGAGCAGTACTTC. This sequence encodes CAISYASGSSYEQYF.

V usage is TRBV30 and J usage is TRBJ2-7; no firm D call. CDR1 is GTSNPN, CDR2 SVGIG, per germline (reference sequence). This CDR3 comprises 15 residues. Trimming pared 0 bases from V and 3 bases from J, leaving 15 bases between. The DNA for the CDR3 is TGTGCCTGGAGTGTCCTCGGAGATAAGAACTACGAGCAGTACTTC. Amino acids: CAWSVLGDKNYEQYF.

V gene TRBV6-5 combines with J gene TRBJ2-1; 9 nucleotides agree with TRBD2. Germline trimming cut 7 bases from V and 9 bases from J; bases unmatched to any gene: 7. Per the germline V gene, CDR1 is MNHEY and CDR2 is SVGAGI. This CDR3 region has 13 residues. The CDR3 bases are TGTGCCAGCACTGCGGGAGGGCCGGGTGAGCAGTTCTTC. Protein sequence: CASTAGGPGEQFF.

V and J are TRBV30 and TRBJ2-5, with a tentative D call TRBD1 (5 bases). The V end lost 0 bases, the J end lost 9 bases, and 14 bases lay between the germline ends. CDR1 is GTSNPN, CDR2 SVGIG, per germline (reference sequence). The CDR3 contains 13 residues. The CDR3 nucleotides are TGTGCCTGGAGTGTACGTGGGGAAGGGGCCCAGTACTTC. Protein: CAWSVRGEGAQYF.